Included here is one TCR beta chain sequence, with context. It has no known antigen specificity. There are no base qualities to consult, and no much larger clone falls within one base. The TCR beta CDR3 regions were amplified from RNA transcripts. The TCR CDR3 was subjected to a first round of RT-PCR using the HTBI primer set and the Qiagen OneStep RT-PCR kit. A second multiplex PCR round built the libraries, followed by size selection and purification. Sequencing of the libraries was done on an Illumina HiSeq2000 using paired-end 100 bp reads. Regarding the original processing steps: SOAPnuke was used to process the raw data, throwing out any read that contained adapters or uncalled bases, had a mean Phred below 15, or lacked an exact constant-primer or identifier match. High-quality paired reads were merged with COPE v1.2.5, and unique nucleotide sequences were defined as clonotypes. Clonotypes were aligned to IMGT TRBV, TRBD and TRBJ reference segments using MiTCR v1.1. The analysis included only V-J combinations with a frequency above 0.0001, which together covered more than 99% of the repertoires. A TCS score was defined as the ratio between F50 (clonal expansion) and ExV (chaos), using BLOSUM62-based TCRdist between CDR3 peptides within each V-J. Welch's t-statistics and random forest reduced around 510 V-J features to fewer than 15, which were used in a naive Bayes classifier (R e1071). TCRdb trimmed the raw reads at Q25, called clones with MiXCR and kept productive beta chains. Rows with a matching CDR3 protein are joined into one entry that keeps the most common DNA and genes. These V and J calls rely on TCRdb rather than the paper's analysis. The sample table shows some 380,000 distinct CDR3 sequences, and 13% are seen once. Around 21% of the sample is held by the ten biggest clonotypes.

This sample was included in a study of T cells in Graves' hyperthyroidism and ophthalmopathy (dated by TCRdb to the late 2010s). For context, the study as a whole: Peripheral blood was sampled at the time of initial diagnosis, prior to any treatment. TCR V-J signatures able to tell the groups apart were searched for in a discovery cohort of 90 to 100 patients, of whom roughly 42 had Graves' ophthalmopathy and roughly 58 had stable Graves' hyperthyroidism. An independent validation cohort of 18 to 20 hyperthyroidism patients and roughly 16 patients who later progressed to ophthalmopathy tested prospective prediction of ophthalmopathy. The roughly 94 discovery patients were randomly split 7:3 into training and test sets. Thyroid tissue and blood T-cell repertoires from six Graves' hyperthyroidism patients were also compared in the study. Once sampling was done, hyperthyroidism patients were given methimazole at a starting dose of 30 mg daily, whereas ophthalmopathy patients were given high-dose intravenous methylprednisolone. The paper reports TCR Vbeta CDR3 sequencing of 135 peripheral blood samples: over 40 ophthalmopathy, roughly 80 hyperthyroidism and approximately 17 progressor patients. On the study overall, not on this receptor specifically: In validation, progression to ophthalmopathy was predicted by the model with more than 65% sensitivity and under 85% specificity, a median of approximately 6.5 months before onset. A model built on a 13 V-J signature distinguished ophthalmopathy from stable hyperthyroidism, reaching about 88% sensitivity and about 81% specificity in cross-validation and 80%/75% in testing. No statistical method was used to set the sample size in advance, and investigators knew the group allocation. Blood samples also contained most of the expanded thyroid clonotypes (frequency above 0.001), which suggests that blood repertoires may reflect thyroid immune responses.

Hyperthyroidism patients were aged 18 to 65 years and newly diagnosed, with disease duration of less than 2 months. The study excluded patients with uncontrolled infections, other autoimmune diseases, pregnancy or lactation. Clinical symptoms, serum thyroxine and TRAb, thyroid ultrasound, and orbital computed tomography formed the basis for the diagnoses. Blood from progressor patients was drawn when they were first diagnosed with hyperthyroidism, before any ophthalmopathy symptoms appeared. Ficoll-Paque density gradient centrifugation was used to isolate PBMCs from 10 ml of fresh peripheral blood. Patients classed as progressors first received a Graves' hyperthyroidism diagnosis and then went on to develop ophthalmopathy during follow-up. Trizol reagent was used to extract total RNA, and RNA quality was then checked on an Agilent 2100 Bioanalyzer. The specimen sequenced was blood. This receptor was obtained from a man aged 30 to 39 with Graves' hyperthyroidism that later progressed to Graves' ophthalmopathy.

The sequenced DNA is TGCAGTGCTAGGGGGGGAGGCCCCTACGAGCAGTACTTC. It translates to CSARGGGPYEQYF. The chain is assembled from TRBV20-1 and TRBJ2-7; TRBD2 is perhaps the D gene, given 6 matching bases. From its cysteine to its phenylalanine, the CDR3 spans 13 amino acids. The CDR3 DNA has 39 bases and is translated from base 1. The CDR1 and CDR2 encoded by the germline V gene (reference sequence) are DFQATT and SNEGSKA. Deletion took 3 bases off V and 2 bases off J, with a span of 11 bases between the germline ends.